The 18 T cell receptor beta chains below come from one sample, sequenced in a study of sequential checkpoint blockade in melanoma. Treatment denoted: randomized to nivolumab then ipilimumab (arm A) or the reverse (arm B). The repertoire was sequenced with immunoSEQ multiplex PCR; TCRdb's copy has only in-frame clones and lacks some. The table has 10,000 to 15,000 clones, around 69% seen once; the top ten hold roughly 47%. This specimen was CD8+ T cells sorted from blood (inferred from file names), taken from a patient given nivolumab and ipilimumab in sequence. The receptors were gathered from a human patient with melanoma. Some clones in this sample may be carry-over from other donors' samples.

V is TRBV4-2 and J is TRBJ1-2, with no clear D. V lost 4 bases to trimming and J lost 7 bases, with 25 bases between them. CDR1 and CDR2 from the germline V gene are LGHNA and YNFKEQ. CDR3 size: 17 residues. The CDR3 here is CASSLRAGRESTRGYTF. In DNA form, the CDR3 reads TGTGCCAGCAGCCTTCGCGCTGGAAGGGAGAGTACGCGTGGCTACACCTTC.

The rearrangement links TRBV4-3 to TRBJ1-2; maybe TRBD1 (5 bases). There are 15 residues in the CDR3. Trimming took 0 bases from V and 4 from J, leaving 12 bases between them. The germline gives CDR1 LGHNA, CDR2 YSLEER. The CDR3 sequence: CASSQEQGQLYGYTF. CDR3 nucleotide sequence: TGCGCCAGCAGCCAAGAGCAGGGCCAGCTCTATGGCTACACCTTC.

The genes are TRBV7-2 and TRBJ2-1; 9 bases are shared with TRBD2. Trimming at V came to 2 bases and at J to 4 bases, leaving 3 bases not matched to a gene. Germline V CDR1 and CDR2: SGHTA, FQGNSA. This CDR3 has 15 amino acids. CDR3 residues: CASSLTSGPYNEQFF. CDR3 nucleotides: TGTGCCAGCAGCTTAACTAGCGGGCCGTACAATGAGCAGTTCTTC. The full variable domain, in which reference TRBV7-2 and TRBJ2-1 provide the parts outside the CDR3, is GAGVSQSPSNKVTEKGKDVELRCDPISGHTALYWYRQSLGQGLEFLIYFQGNSAPDKSGLPSDRFSAERTGGSVSTLTIQRTQQEDSAVYLCASSLTSGPYNEQFFGPGTRLTVL.

This clone was recorded a few times. The chain links TRBV4-1 to TRBJ2-3; 9 nucleotides agree with TRBD1. The CDR3 is 13 residues long. Germline CDR1 and CDR2: MGHRA and YSYEKL. Unmatched junction bases numbered 8, after V lost 3 bases and J lost 13 bases. In DNA form, the CDR3 reads TGCGCCAGCAGCCAGACCGGGACAGGGAGAAAGTATTTT. This codes for CASSQTGTGRKYF.

The V and J genes are TRBV4-3 and TRBJ1-2, with D perhaps TRBD1 (5 bases). CDR1 LGHNA and CDR2 YSLEER come from the germline V gene. The CDR3 sequence is 15 residues long. Trimming stripped 4 bases from V and 4 bases from J, with 16 bases between. CDR3 bases: TGCGCCAGCAGCCTCGCGGGGCAGGGTGTCTATGGCTACACCTTC. Translation: CASSLAGQGVYGYTF.

V gene TRBV6-5 combines with J gene TRBJ1-2; no definite D call. Germline values: CDR1 MNHEY, CDR2 SVGAGI. The CDR3 is 13 residues long. V lost 2 bases and J 6 bases, leaving 10 bases between the germline ends. CDR3 amino acids: CASSYGQLNGYTF. The CDR3 DNA reads TGTGCCAGCAGTTACGGGCAGCTCAATGGCTACACCTTC.

The chain couples TRBV10-3 to TRBJ2-7; no definite D call. The CDR3 sequence is 13 residues long. Germline V gene lookup returns CDR1 ENHRY and CDR2 SYGVKD. V was clipped by 6 bases and J by 3 bases, with 12 bases between them. DNA for the CDR3: TGTGCCATCAGCGAGGAGAAAGTCTACGAGCAGTACTTC. This gives the protein CAISEEKVYEQYF.

The gene calls are TRBV7-9 and TRBJ2-3, with D maybe TRBD2 (7 bases). This CDR3 comprises 14 residues. V lost 1 base, J lost 3 bases, and 8 bases lay in between. In germline, CDR1 is SEHNR, CDR2 FQNEAQ (reference sequence). Here the CDR3 reads CASSLEGGTDTQYF. The CDR3 bases are TGTGCCAGCAGCTTAGAGGGGGGGACAGATACGCAGTATTTT.

CDR3 in amino acids: CASSLGSSPGEQYF. The CDR3, as DNA: TGTGCCAGCAGTTTGGGGTCCTCCCCGGGGGAGCAGTACTTC. The rearrangement uses TRBV27 and TRBJ2-7; tentative D call: TRBD2 (5 bases). CDR3 length: 14 amino acids. V was shortened by 3 bases and J by 7 bases, with 16 bases between the two germline ends. Germline V gene lookup returns CDR1 MNHEY and CDR2 SMNVEV (reference sequence).

This chain connects TRBV6-1 to TRBJ1-1; D remains unclear. The CDR3 runs 12 residues. Deletions cut 8 bases from V and 0 bases from J, with 7 bases between. Germline loops: CDR1 MNHNS, CDR2 SASEGT. Here the CDR3 DNA reads TGTGCCAGCGGCAGGTTGAACACTGAAGCTTTCTTT. Translation gives CASGRLNTEAFF.

In the case of this clone: An end of the junction does not agree with germline; a read error may underlie this. The rearrangement joins TRBV7-9 to TRBJ2-4; 9 bases map to TRBD2. From germline, CDR1 is SEHNR and CDR2 FQNEAQ (reference sequence). The CDR3 length is 16 residues. This chain's CDR3 is CASSLRSVAGDPGMDF. For the CDR3, the DNA is TGTGCCAGCAGCTTAAGGTCTGTAGCGGGGGACCCGGGCATGGACTTC.

The J gene is TRBJ2-3, the V gene TRBV6-5; D ambiguous. Germline V gene lookup returns CDR1 MNHEY and CDR2 SVGAGI. Deletions cut 11 bases from V and 2 bases from J, with 5 bases between. The CDR3 is made up of 10 amino acids. In DNA, the CDR3 is TGTGCCGGCCACACAGATACGCAGTATTTT. Encoded protein: CAGHTDTQYF.

The CDR3 reads CASSFAGGEQYF. CDR3 nucleotides: TGTGCCAGCAGCTTTGCAGGGGGCGAGCAGTACTTC. V usage is TRBV5-4 and J usage is TRBJ2-7, with 7 positions matching TRBD1. Germline V gene sequence: CDR1 SGHNT, CDR2 YYREEE (reference sequence). The CDR3 extends over 12 amino acids. Trimming took 2 bases from V and 6 from J; bases not matched to a gene: 2.

The chain carries TRBV7-9 and TRBJ2-5; D is uncertain. This CDR3 region has 14 residues. Germline V gene data show CDR1 as SEHNR and CDR2 as FQNEAQ (reference sequence). The ends were cut back, 5 bases at V and 1 base at J, with 11 bases in the middle. The CDR3 DNA reads TGTGCCAGCAGCCCCACGGGTCGCCAAGAGACCCAGTACTTC. Protein product: CASSPTGRQETQYF.

This chain uses TRBV7-9 with TRBJ1-5; 9 nucleotides line up with TRBD1. With 2 bases clipped from V and 10 bases from J, the junction kept 3 bases outside the gene matches. From germline, CDR1 is SEHNR and CDR2 FQNEAQ (reference sequence). The CDR3 runs 13 residues. CDR3 amino acids: CASSLRTGEPQHF. As DNA, the CDR3 is TGTGCCAGCAGCTTAAGGACAGGGGAACCCCAGCATTTT.

The rearrangement uses TRBV7-9 and TRBJ1-2, with 7 nucleotides matching TRBD1. The V segment lost 4 bases and the J segment 4 bases; nucleotides outside the gene matches: 12. The germline CDR1 and CDR2 sequences are SEHNR and FQNEAQ (reference sequence). This CDR3 comprises 16 residues. The chain's CDR3 is CASSYPRTGDLYGYTF. The CDR3 coding sequence is TGTGCCAGCAGCTATCCTCGGACAGGAGATCTCTATGGCTACACCTTC.

In DNA, the CDR3 is TGCGCCAGCAGCCAAGATTGGACTTTGTACAATGAGCAGTTCTTC. Protein: CASSQDWTLYNEQFF. The genes are TRBV4-3 and TRBJ2-1; D might be TRBD2 (5 bases). The CDR3 covers 15 residues. Per germline, CDR1 LGHNA and CDR2 YSLEER. Trimming stripped 0 bases from V and 4 bases from J, with 10 bases between.

The rearrangement links TRBV19 to TRBJ1-2; TRBD1 is a possible D gene (6 bases). Trimming removed 5 bases from V and 0 bases from J, with 10 bases in between. The length of the CDR3 is 14 residues. CDR1 is LNHDA, CDR2 SQIVND, per germline (reference sequence). Here the CDR3 reads CASSPRGTNYGYTF. For the CDR3, the DNA is TGTGCCAGTAGTCCAAGGGGGACTAACTATGGCTACACCTTC.